These 20 T cell receptor beta chains originate from one sample sequenced in a study of technical replicates of blood from several donors. TCRdb's table, derived via immunoSEQ multiplex PCR, lists solely in-frame clones and lacks some. The data show about 83,000 clones, about 94% seen once. Material: T cells isolated from PBMCs. The origin of the receptors is a human donor in good health.

This clone has a single count. The chain links TRBV28 to TRBJ1-2; the match to TRBD1 covers 10 bases. The CDR3 covers 13 residues. Germline-derived CDR1 and CDR2 are MDHEN and SYDVKM. The V gene end was trimmed by 6 bases and the J gene end by 7 bases; junction bases not matched to a gene: 5. CDR3 residues: CASRTGGTGGYTF. CDR3 nucleotides: TGTGCCAGCAGGACAGGGGGCACAGGTGGCTACACCTTC.

V is TRBV18 and J is TRBJ1-1; D might be TRBD1 (6 bases). Germline lookup yields CDR1 KGHSH and CDR2 LQKENI. Between the trimmed V and J ends, which lost 8 bases and 1 base, there was a span of 11 bases. The CDR3 spans 13 residues. CDR3 DNA sequence: TGTGCCAGCACCCAGGGACAGAACACTGAAGCTTTCTTT. Residues: CASTQGQNTEAFF.

The chain recombines TRBV6-5 with TRBJ2-1; 9 positions match TRBD1. Germline V CDR1 and CDR2: MNHEY, SVGAGI. V was clipped by 7 bases and J by 6 bases; unmatched bases: 10. CDR3 length: 15 residues. The CDR3 is CASKLQGAGVNEQFF. CDR3 in DNA: TGTGCCAGCAAGCTACAGGGGGCAGGTGTCAATGAGCAGTTCTTC.

The chain uses TRBV7-6 and TRBJ1-4; D gene unclear. CDR3 size: 14 residues. The V gene lost 3 bases and the J gene lost 7 bases, with 12 bases spanning the gap. Germline CDR1 and CDR2: SGHVS and FNYEAQ. CDR3 amino acids: CASSFRATAEKLFF. For the CDR3, the DNA is TGTGCCAGCAGCTTTAGAGCGACTGCTGAAAAACTGTTTTTT.

This rearrangement joins TRBV4-2 to TRBJ1-1; D call uncertain. With 1 base removed from V and 0 bases from J, the gap between germline ends came to 3 bases. Germline assignment: CDR1 LGHNA and CDR2 YNFKEQ. This CDR3 comprises 13 residues. This CDR3 reads CASSQAVNTEAFF. DNA for the CDR3: TGTGCCAGCAGCCAAGCTGTGAACACTGAAGCTTTCTTT.

J is TRBJ2-1 and V is TRBV6-5, with D unresolved. The CDR3 sequence is 12 residues long. Trimming left V 8 bases short and J 4 bases short, with 9 bases between. CDR1 is MNHEY, CDR2 SVGAGI, per germline. CDR3 DNA: TGTGCCAGCGTTTCGTCTTACAATGAGCAGTTCTTC. This gives the protein CASVSSYNEQFF.

This sequence joins TRBV10-3 and TRBJ1-4, with 7 positions matching TRBD1. The CDR3 runs to 14 residues. Germline V gene sequence: CDR1 ENHRY, CDR2 SYGVKD. The junction had 5 bases not matched to a gene; V was cut back by 6 bases and J by 4 bases. CDR3 sequence: CAIRRDSNNEKLFF. DNA for the CDR3: TGTGCCATCAGGAGGGACAGTAATAATGAAAAACTGTTTTTT.

The chain combines TRBV18 with TRBJ1-1; a weak D match, TRBD1 (5 bases). V dropped 5 bases and J dropped 5 bases, with 12 bases sitting between them. CDR3 length: 13 residues. The germline gives CDR1 KGHSH, CDR2 LQKENI. CDR3 bases: TGTGCCAGCTCATCAGGGAGGGCGACTGAAGCTTTCTTT. It is translated as CASSSGRATEAFF.

J is TRBJ2-7 and V is TRBV4-1; TRBD2 might be the D (5 bases). This CDR3 contains 16 residues. The ends were cut back, 0 bases at V and 3 bases at J, with 15 bases in the middle. Per germline, CDR1 MGHRA and CDR2 YSYEKL. CDR3 loop: CASSQDLFGVSYEQYF. As DNA, the CDR3 is TGCGCCAGCAGCCAAGATCTATTCGGGGTGAGCTACGAGCAGTACTTC.

The genes are TRBV28 and TRBJ1-1; D gene unclear. CDR1 MDHEN and CDR2 SYDVKM come from the germline V gene. V lost 4 bases and J 6 bases, leaving 6 bases between the germline ends. The CDR3 spans 11 residues. CDR3: CASSYNAEAFF. The CDR3 DNA reads TGTGCCAGCAGTTACAACGCTGAAGCTTTCTTT.

This clone was counted a single time. The chain combines TRBV29-1 with TRBJ2-1, with 7 bases that match TRBD2. Germline V gives CDR1 SQVTM, CDR2 ANQGSEA. The CDR3 runs 16 residues. J was trimmed by 3 bases and V by 6 bases; bases with no gene match: 14. The CDR3 bases are TGCAGCGTCCGGCGGGGCGGCGGGAGACGCTACAATGAGCAGTTCTTC. As protein: CSVRRGGGRRYNEQFF.

A word on this clone: One end of the junction varies from germline; a read error may be responsible. The rearrangement uses TRBV4-1 and TRBJ2-1, with 10 bases matching TRBD2. Germline V lookup: CDR1 MGHRA, CDR2 YSYEKL. The CDR3 length is 16 residues. CDR3 amino acids: CASSQAQREGYDEQFF. CDR3 nucleotides: TGCGCCAGCAGCCAAGCCCAGCGGGAGGGCTACGATGAGCAGTTCTTC.

The chain couples TRBV27 to TRBJ1-5; 11 bases are shared with TRBD1. Trimming removed 2 bases from V and 4 bases from J; junction bases left unmatched: 1. The CDR3 is 15 residues long. CDR1 MNHEY and CDR2 SMNVEV come from the germline V gene (reference sequence). CDR3 residues: CASSLGTGGNQPQHF. CDR3 coding DNA: TGTGCCAGCAGTTTAGGGACAGGGGGTAATCAGCCCCAGCATTTT.

V and J are TRBV19 and TRBJ1-6; possible D gene TRBD1, 5 bases. Trimming took 0 bases from V and 9 from J, leaving 21 bases between them. CDR3 length equals 18 residues. In germline, CDR1 is LNHDA, CDR2 SQIVND (reference sequence). In DNA form, the CDR3 reads TGTGCCAGTAGTATAGATCGTAGCGGGGCTTCGGGGGGTTCACCCCTCCACTTT. Its protein product is CASSIDRSGASGGSPLHF.

V is TRBV5-4 and J is TRBJ1-2; D ambiguous. This CDR3 region has 19 residues. Germline V gives CDR1 SGHNT, CDR2 YYREEE (reference sequence). Deletions cut 0 bases from V and 0 bases from J, with 21 bases between. In DNA form, the CDR3 reads TGTGCCAGCAGCTTGGGCCCGCCCGGTCGGATCCTAGCTAACTATGGCTACACCTTC. This sequence encodes CASSLGPPGRILANYGYTF.

V usage is TRBV4-2 and J usage is TRBJ1-2, with D unclear. CDR1 is LGHNA, CDR2 YNFKEQ, per germline. The CDR3 has 11 residues. V shed 5 bases and J shed 4 bases, with 5 bases lying between them. CDR3 region: CASSRSYGYTF. CDR3 sequence (DNA): TGTGCCAGCAGCAGGAGCTATGGCTACACCTTC.

The chain combines TRBV5-1 with TRBJ1-3; tentatively, D is TRBD1 (5 bases). V dropped 0 bases and J dropped 4 bases, with 11 bases sitting between them. From germline, CDR1 is SGHRS and CDR2 YFSETQ. The CDR3 contains 15 residues. The CDR3 loop is CASSLDGAGGNTIYF. The CDR3 DNA sequence: TGCGCCAGCAGCTTGGATGGGGCCGGCGGAAACACCATATATTTT.

CDR3 nucleotide sequence: TGTGCCAGCAGCGTAGGTCTTTCTAATCAGCCCCAGCATTTT. Translating gives CASSVGLSNQPQHF. The chain employs TRBV9 and TRBJ1-5, with unresolved D. Per the germline V gene, CDR1 is SGDLS and CDR2 is YYNGEE. The CDR3 extends over 14 amino acids. Between the trimmed V and J ends, which lost 0 bases and 4 bases, there was a span of 8 bases.

CDR3 in DNA: TGTGCCAGCAGCTTCGCCAGTAACTATGGTGACACCGGGGAGCTGTTTTTT. The encoded protein is CASSFASNYGDTGELFF. V and J are TRBV7-2 and TRBJ2-2; D gene uncertain. CDR1 and CDR2 from the germline V gene are SGHTA and FQGNSA. V was trimmed by 3 bases and J by 3 bases, leaving 17 bases between them. The CDR3 is made up of 17 amino acids. Full variable domain (remainder filled in from reference TRBV7-2 and TRBJ2-2): GAGVSQSPSNKVTEKGKDVELRCDPISGHTALYWYRQSLGQGLEFLIYFQGNSAPDKSGLPSDRFSAERTGGSVSTLTIQRTQQEDSAVYLCASSFASNYGDTGELFFGEGSRLTVL.

V usage is TRBV7-2 and J usage is TRBJ1-2; D is ambiguous. Trimming took 3 bases from V and 8 from J, leaving 16 bases between them. This CDR3 has 14 amino acids. The V gene's germline CDR1 is SGHTA and CDR2 FQGNSA. CDR3: CASSFGTTRGGYTF. CDR3 bases: TGTGCCAGCAGCTTTGGTACAACCCGGGGAGGCTACACCTTC.